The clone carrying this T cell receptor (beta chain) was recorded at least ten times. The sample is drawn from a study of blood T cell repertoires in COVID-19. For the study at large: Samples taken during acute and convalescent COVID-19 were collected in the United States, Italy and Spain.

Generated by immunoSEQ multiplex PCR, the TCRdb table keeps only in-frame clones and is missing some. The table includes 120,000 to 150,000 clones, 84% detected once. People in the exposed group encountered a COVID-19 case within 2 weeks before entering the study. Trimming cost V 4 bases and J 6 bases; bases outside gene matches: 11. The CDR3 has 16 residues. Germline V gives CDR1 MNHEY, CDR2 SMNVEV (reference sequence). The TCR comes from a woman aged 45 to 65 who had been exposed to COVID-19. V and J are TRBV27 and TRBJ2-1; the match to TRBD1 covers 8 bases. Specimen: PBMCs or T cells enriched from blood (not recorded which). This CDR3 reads CASSSGQGRSTNEQFF. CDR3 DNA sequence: TGTGCCAGCAGTTCAGGACAGGGAAGGAGCACCAATGAGCAGTTCTTC.